This paragraph reports one TCR beta chain. This clone was counted between two and nine times. This clone's antigen is unknown. The record has no base qualities; no much larger clone is one base away. Library preparation employed PCR. Sequencing used an Illumina HiSeq 4000. High-throughput sequencing was used to profile the CDR3 region of the TCR beta-chain in every patient. The authors processed their data as follows. Drawing on CDR3 differences between clinicopathological groups, the researchers built a classifier meant to tell apart patients with distant-metastatic papillary thyroid cancer. The Shannon index was used to measure repertoire diversity, and the Morisita-Horn index was used to measure how similar tumor and blood repertoires were. The raw public reads went through TCRdb reprocessing: fastp at Q25, MiXCR clone calling, in-frame beta chains kept. These V and J calls derive from TCRdb rather than the authors' analysis. The sample contains roughly 16,000 clones, about 35% of them found a single time. Clones ranked in the top ten supply roughly 7.7% of the sample.

Before undergoing thyroid surgery, none of the patients had been given any kind of treatment. Using T-cell receptor beta sequencing, the study looked back at clinical samples from patients collected from about 2011 to 2019. The CDR3 sequence holds 15 residues, the cysteine and phenylalanine included. Here the CDR3 DNA is all that survives: 45 bases in frame from base 1. Ends trimmed: V by 4 bases, J by 7 bases; bases unmatched to a gene: 6. This record comes from a study of metastatic and nonmetastatic thyroid tumors (dated by TCRdb to 2019 to 2021). In terms of the full investigation: Repertoires from peripheral blood and from tumor or nodule tissue samples of malignant and benign thyroid patients were compared.

Overall study results and their limits: In both blood and tumor samples, TCR beta diversity was reported to be significantly higher in malignant tumors than in benign nodules.

This chain is built from TRBV12-3 or TRBV12-4 and TRBJ2-1, with 11 central nucleotides matching TRBD2. This TCR came from a female donor with papillary thyroid cancer or a benign thyroid nodule (not recorded which). Some clones in this sample may be carry-over from other donors' samples. The material sequenced was tumor tissue. The DNA reads as follows: TGTGCCAGCAGTTCACTAGCGGGAGTTTGGAATGAGCAGTTCTTC. This translates into CASSSLAGVWNEQFF.